This TCR beta chain derives from a study of PD-1 blockade in classical Hodgkin lymphoma. All trial patients relapsed after autologous stem cell transplantation. TCRdb keeps only in-frame clones here, not all; method: immunoSEQ multiplex PCR. The sample lists 43,000 or so clones; 73% were seen once. V lost 4 bases and J lost 7, with 13 bases in between. Germline CDR1 and CDR2: MGHDK and SYGVNS. This CDR3 spans 13 amino acids. This clonotype was obtained from a human donor with classical Hodgkin lymphoma. The V call is TRBV25-1, the J call TRBJ1-2; a possible D gene is TRBD1 (5 bases). Sequenced material: peripheral blood mononuclear cells (PBMCs), taken at baseline. The CDR3 loop reads CASSGGVGRGYTF. The DNA of the CDR3 is TGTGCCAGCAGTGGGGGGGTTGGCCGTGGCTACACCTTC.